This TCR beta chain was identified in a study of CD8+ T cells in alopecia areata. Study as a whole: Treated patients were given 5 to 10 mg oral tofacitinib twice daily. Findings and caveats of the study: Many expanded lesional clones persisted in scalp and blood during tofacitinib treatment. More clonal than normal scalp was lesional scalp, particularly alopecia totalis/universalis.

This clone was counted a few times. Its antigen remains unidentified. Treatment given: oral pan-JAK inhibitor, 5-10 mg twice daily. RNA extraction was followed by reverse transcription into cDNA, which acted as the sequencing template. The repertoire was sequenced with immunoSEQ multiplex PCR; TCRdb's copy has only in-frame clones and lacks some. The repertoire holds 100,000 to 150,000 clones, with 58% as singletons. The CDR3 extends over 14 amino acids. Trimming took 0 bases from V and 7 from J, leaving 16 bases between them. The V gene's germline CDR1 is SQVTM and CDR2 ANQGSEA. The chain recombines TRBV29-1 with TRBJ2-7; D is perhaps TRBD2 (5 bases). This TCR came from a human donor with alopecia areata. The specimen was CD8+ T cells sorted from blood, collected at week 4, from a patient treated with tofacitinib. The CDR3 protein is CSVEDEGLAEEQYF. CDR3 bases: TGCAGCGTTGAAGATGAGGGCCTAGCTGAAGAGCAGTACTTC.